This entry features one T cell receptor beta chain sequence. Its antigen is undetermined. With a much larger clone just one base away, this may be a read error. Each cDNA molecule carried a unique molecular identifier. TCRdb re-called the 5' RACE reads with MiXCR, one entry per CDR3 protein. The sample gives about 28,000 distinct CDR3 sequences, around 6% of which show up once; around 24% is in the top ten. The data were taken from a study of early T cells in non-severe SARS-CoV-2 infection. Study information: Unsorted whole blood bulk RNA was sequenced, with unpaired chains.

General study results and limits: VDJdb matches were skewed toward anti-spike CD8 T cell responses.

The CDR3 extends over 15 amino acids. Germline V gene lookup returns CDR1 LGHNA and CDR2 YSLEER. This clonotype originated in an adult who was a healthcare worker with PCR-confirmed SARS-CoV-2 infection or an uninfected control (not recorded which). The sequencing input was whole blood. The rearrangement joins TRBV4-3 to TRBJ2-7; the D gene is possibly TRBD1 (5 bases). CDR3 region: CASNQVSWGEYEQYF. CDR3 DNA sequence: TGCGCCAGCAACCAAGTGAGTTGGGGCGAGTACGAGCAGTACTTC.